The 18 T cell receptor beta chains presented below share a single source sample, sequenced in a study of blood T cell repertoires in COVID-19 (TCRdb year 2020). Receptor libraries were prepared by the immunoSEQ multiplex PCR assay. TCRdb took this table from immuneACCESS and kept in-frame rearrangements with V and J called. Such tables lack part of the clones; where checked against another copy, unresolved V genes explain under half of the gap, and the rest is unexplained. This sample is represented by 250,000 to 350,000 clones; approximately 90% of them were singletons. The ten most abundant clones make up about 2.2% of the sample. What was sequenced was peripheral blood. These receptor sequences come from a woman aged 45-65 years who had recovered from COVID-19.

This clone was seen a handful of times. V is TRBV28 and J is TRBJ2-5; the match to TRBD1 covers 8 bases. V gave up 3 bases and J gave up 4 bases; unmatched junction bases: 7. CDR1 is MDHEN and CDR2 is SYDVKM in the germline V gene. The CDR3 is 15 residues long. This CDR3 is CASSFRGRVGETQYF. The DNA of the CDR3 is TGTGCCAGCAGTTTCAGGGGGCGGGTAGGAGAGACCCAGTACTTC.

This chain joins TRBV5-1 and TRBJ1-1; 12 positions match TRBD1. CDR3 length: 13 amino acids. CDR1 is SGHRS and CDR2 is YFSETQ in the germline V gene. V gave up 4 bases and J gave up 11 bases; unmatched junction bases: 6. The CDR3 loop reads CASSGGQGASAFF. CDR3 DNA: TGCGCCAGCAGCGGGGGACAGGGGGCGAGCGCTTTCTTT.

This chain connects TRBV5-1 to TRBJ1-2, with 10 bases matching TRBD1. The CDR3 runs to 14 residues. Trimming at V came to 4 bases and at J to 6 bases, leaving 6 bases not matched to a gene. Germline loops: CDR1 SGHRS, CDR2 YFSETQ. DNA for the CDR3: TGCGCCAGCAGCCCCGGACAGGGGGGAAATGGCTACACCTTC. As protein: CASSPGQGGNGYTF. Variable domain in full (rest from reference TRBV5-1 and TRBJ1-2): KAGVTQTPRYLIKTRGQQVTLSCSPISGHRSVSWYQQTPGQGLQFLFEYFSETQRNKGNFPGRFSGRQFSNSRSEMNVSTLELGDSALYLCASSPGQGGNGYTFGSGTRLTVV.

The gene calls are TRBV3-1 (or the pseudogene TRBV3-2) and TRBJ2-7; D gene ambiguous. The germline V gene encodes CDR1 LGHDT and CDR2 YNNKEL (reference sequence). This CDR3 is 14 amino acids long. Trimming removed 1 base from V and 3 bases from J, with 10 bases in between. The CDR3 region has the DNA TGTGCCAGCAGCCAAGGCACAGCTTACTACGAGCAGTACTTC. Residues: CASSQGTAYYEQYF.

This clone was detected a few times. This chain connects TRBV4-1 to TRBJ1-4, with a weak D call TRBD1 (5 bases). The CDR3 is made up of 18 amino acids. The V end was cut by 8 bases, the J end by 2 bases, with 24 bases between. Per germline, CDR1 MGHRA and CDR2 YSYEKL. CDR3 region: CASRTRAGRRTTNEKLFF. The DNA of the CDR3 is TGCGCCAGCCGCACCCGAGCAGGGCGTAGAACGACTAATGAAAAACTGTTTTTT.

The V and J genes are TRBV28 and TRBJ1-2; D may be TRBD1 (5 bases). Germline V gives CDR1 MDHEN, CDR2 SYDVKM. The CDR3 covers 13 residues. Trimming pared 3 bases from V and 6 bases from J, leaving 11 bases between. This CDR3 is CASSFGGADGYTF. The CDR3 bases are TGTGCCAGCAGTTTCGGTGGGGCTGATGGCTACACCTTC.

The rearrangement uses TRBV27 and TRBJ1-2, with D possibly being TRBD1 (5 bases). Germline values: CDR1 MNHEY, CDR2 SMNVEV (reference sequence). V was clipped by 4 bases and J by 5 bases, with 17 bases between them. This CDR3 spans 15 amino acids. The CDR3 spells CASSSLPRGEYGYTF. DNA of the CDR3: TGTGCCAGCAGTTCCCTCCCCCGGGGGGAGTATGGCTACACCTTC.

This clone has more than one count but fewer than ten. The chain is built from TRBV10-2 and TRBJ2-1, with TRBD1 identical over 7 bases. Germline loops: CDR1 WSHSY, CDR2 SAAADI. The CDR3 sequence is 16 residues long. J lost 2 bases, V lost 5 bases, and 9 bases had no gene match. The CDR3 DNA reads as TGCGCCAGCAGTAACAGGGGAAGTTTCCCCTACAATGAGCAGTTCTTC. Its protein product is CASSNRGSFPYNEQFF.

The chain combines TRBV27 with TRBJ2-1, with 8 bases lining up with TRBD2. The V gene's germline CDR1 is MNHEY and CDR2 SMNVEV (reference sequence). CDR3 length: 15 amino acids. V trimming: 4 bases; J trimming: 5 bases; junction bases outside the gene matches: 7. CDR3 protein: CASSYWREVDNEQFF. In nucleotides, the CDR3 is TGTGCCAGCAGTTACTGGCGGGAGGTGGACAATGAGCAGTTCTTC.

This rearrangement joins TRBV10-3 to TRBJ1-1; 10 bases line up with TRBD1. This CDR3 has 14 residues. Germline V gene sequence: CDR1 ENHRY, CDR2 SYGVKD. V gave up 6 bases and J gave up 6 bases; unmatched junction bases: 7. CDR3 protein: CAISTDRGLAEAFF. The CDR3 bases are TGTGCCATCAGCACGGACAGGGGGTTGGCTGAAGCTTTCTTT.

The CDR3 DNA reads as TGTGCCAGCAGAAGTACCGACGGGAACTATGGCTACACCTTC. It codes for CASRSTDGNYGYTF. This chain connects TRBV9 to TRBJ1-2; no definite D call. Trimming stripped 5 bases from V and 2 bases from J, with 13 bases between. The CDR3 length is 14 residues. Germline-derived CDR1 and CDR2 are SGDLS and YYNGEE.

CDR3 DNA sequence: TGTGCCGGAGGACAGGGGGGACGAGCTAACTATGGCTACACCTTC. Its protein product is CAGGQGGRANYGYTF. The genes are TRBV30 and TRBJ1-2, with TRBD1 identical over 10 bases. Germline V CDR1 and CDR2: GTSNPN, SVGIG (reference sequence). The CDR3 contains 15 residues. The V segment lost 8 bases and the J segment 0 bases; nucleotides outside the gene matches: 9.

The chain couples TRBV2 to TRBJ1-1; TRBD1 matches 8 bases. The CDR3 consists of 14 residues. CDR1 and CDR2 from the germline V gene are SNHLY and FYNNEI. The trim removed 9 bases at V and 4 bases at J, leaving 10 bases unmatched. The CDR3 coding sequence is TGTGCCAGTACCGGACAGGGCGTAGGCACTGAAGCTTTCTTT. This translates into CASTGQGVGTEAFF.

This clone was picked up one time. V is TRBV19 and J is TRBJ1-2, with D tentatively TRBD1 (5 bases). The length of the CDR3 is 12 residues. The V end was cut by 6 bases, the J end by 4 bases, with 9 bases between. Per the germline V gene, CDR1 is LNHDA and CDR2 is SQIVND (reference sequence). DNA for the CDR3: TGTGCCAGTAGGGAAGGGGCCTATGGCTACACCTTC. This sequence encodes CASREGAYGYTF.

This rearrangement joins TRBV5-6 to TRBJ1-3; TRBD1 is a possible D gene (6 bases). Germline loops: CDR1 SGHDT, CDR2 YYEEEE. The CDR3 is 16 residues long. V lost 1 base, J lost 0 bases, and 11 bases lay in between. CDR3 DNA: TGTGCCAGCAGCTTGCTCCGGACAGACTCTGGAAACACCATATATTTT. Residues: CASSLLRTDSGNTIYF.

The rearrangement uses TRBV9 and TRBJ2-6, with 10 bases that match TRBD1. Germline V gives CDR1 SGDLS, CDR2 YYNGEE. V trimming: 0 bases; J trimming: 0 bases; junction bases outside the gene matches: 9. The CDR3 sequence is 20 residues long. The CDR3, as DNA: TGTGCCAGCAGCGTAGAAAAGGGACAGGGGACTCTCTCTGGGGCCAACGTCCTGACTTTC. Amino acids: CASSVEKGQGTLSGANVLTF.

The chain combines TRBV9 with TRBJ2-5; 10 bases align to TRBD1. This CDR3 contains 15 residues. With V trimmed by 4 bases and J by 3 bases, 6 bases remained unmatched. Looked up from germline, CDR1 is SGDLS and CDR2 is YYNGEE. The CDR3 DNA sequence: TGTGCCAGCAGCTTCCGGGACAGGGGTGAAGAGACCCAGTACTTC. Protein: CASSFRDRGEETQYF.

J is TRBJ2-1 and V is TRBV6-5; 7 bases are shared with TRBD2. V gave up 6 bases and J gave up 2 bases; unmatched junction bases: 7. The CDR3 covers 15 residues. From germline, CDR1 is MNHEY and CDR2 SVGAGI. CDR3 region: CASSLSGRAYNEQFF. In DNA, the CDR3 is TGTGCCAGCAGCCTTAGCGGGCGGGCCTACAATGAGCAGTTCTTC.